These T cell receptor beta chains were read from a single sample in a study of early T cells in non-severe SARS-CoV-2 infection. Each CDR3 protein is one row after TCRdb ran MiXCR on the 5' RACE reads. The sample carries about 110,000 distinct CDR3 sequences, about 12% recorded once. Source material: whole blood. The receptors come from an adult who was a healthcare worker with PCR-confirmed SARS-CoV-2 infection or an uninfected control (not recorded which). CDR3s include the opening cysteine and the closing phenylalanine or tryptophan. The D gene is left open where the match is weak. The size of a clone is reported for some rows only, either as once, few or many, or as a class for expanded clones.

>few|TRBV6-2/TRBV6-3|TRBJ2-1|.
TGTGCCAGCAGAACACGACTAGAGCAGTTCTTC
CASRTRLEQFF
>.|TRBV14|TRBJ2-7|TRBD1
TGTGCCAGCAGCCCCCTAGGGGGCAGGGGAGCGAGCGAGCAGTACTTC
CASSPLGGRGASEQYF
>many|TRBV12-3/TRBV12-4|TRBJ1-2|TRBD1
TGTGCCAGCAGTTTCCTCGACAGGGGCTATGGCTACACCTTC
CASSFLDRGYGYTF
>few|TRBV19|TRBJ2-7|.
TGTGCCAGTAGTATTAAGGGGAAGATGTCAGGCAACGAGCAGTACTTC
CASSIKGKMSGNEQYF
>many|TRBV18|TRBJ1-1|.
TGTGCCAGCTCACCACAACGTGAGCTCGAATTGACTGAAGCTTTCTTT
CASSPQRELELTEAFF
>.|TRBV28|TRBJ1-2|.
TGTGCCAGCTGCCCGAGAGGGAGGAGCTATGGCTACACCTTC
CASCPRGRSYGYTF
>few|TRBV12-5|TRBJ2-7|TRBD1
TGTGCTAGTGGTTCAGACAGGGGGGGATCCTACGAGCAGTACTTC
CASGSDRGGSYEQYF
>many|TRBV7-6|TRBJ1-4|.
TGTGCCAGCAGCCTGTCCATCGCAACTAATGAAAAACTGTTTTTT
CASSLSIATNEKLFF
>few|TRBV5-1|TRBJ2-7|.
TGCGCCAGCAGCTTACAGGGATTTTCCTACGAGCAGTACTTC
CASSLQGFSYEQYF
>.|TRBV24-1|TRBJ2-2|.
TGTGCCACCAGTGATCTCCCACAGGGCACCGGGGAGCTGTTTTTT
CATSDLPQGTGELFF
>.|TRBV7-9|TRBJ1-2|.
TGTGCCAGCAGCTCCGGGACCCACTTAGATGGCTACACCTTC
CASSSGTHLDGYTF
>few|TRBV18|TRBJ1-1|.
TGTGCCAGCTCACCAGGAGGTGTTGGTCCTGAAGCTTTCTTT
CASSPGGVGPEAFF
>.|TRBV12-3/TRBV12-4|TRBJ2-1|.
TGTGCCAGCAGTCTTTACCCCTCCTACAATGAGCAGTTCTTC
CASSLYPSYNEQFF
>few|TRBV28|TRBJ1-4|.
TGTGCCAGCAGTTGGCAGGGCAGAGGGATCCATAATGAAAAACTGTTTTTT
CASSWQGRGIHNEKLFF
>.|TRBV12-3/TRBV12-4|TRBJ2-1|TRBD2
TGTGCCAGCAGTTTAACTAGCGGGACTCTTGAGCAGTTCTTC
CASSLTSGTLEQFF
>.|TRBV20-1|TRBJ1-5|TRBD1
TGCAGTGCGCGGGACAGTTATAGCAATCAGCCCCAGCATTTT
CSARDSYSNQPQHF
>many|TRBV11-2|TRBJ1-2|TRBD1
TGTGCCAGCAGCGTAGGGACAGGTCGTCTCTATGGCTACACCTTC
CASSVGTGRLYGYTF
>.|TRBV10-2|TRBJ2-3|.
TGCGCCAGCAAAGTGTCAGATACGCAGTATTTT
CASKVSDTQYF